One sample yielded the 30 T cell receptor delta chains listed below, sequenced in a study of gamma delta lymphoproliferative disorders and STAT genes. TCRdb re-called the multiplex PCR reads with CATT. Among more than 850 delta-chain clones listed, about 1.7% were seen once. Sequencing used genomic DNA taken from PBMCs of patients and controls. The sequencing sample was made of blood. Source of these receptors: a human donor in good health.

This clone was recorded many times. TCRdb records a much larger clone's protein for this DNA, with a difference at residue 16 that likely arises from a read error; the protein given is the translation of the DNA. The rearrangement joins TRDV2 to TRDJ1, with 10 bases matching TRDD3. Germline CDR1 reads GEAIGNYY; CDR2 reads EKD. The CDR3 loop spans 20 amino acids. For the CDR3, the DNA is TGTGCCTGTGACACGATTCCTACCCCGGTACTGGGGGATCAGACCGGTAAACTCATCTTT. It yields the protein CACDTIPTPVLGDQTGKLIF.

By sample fraction, this clone is medium-sized (0.01 to 0.1%). One base separates it from a far larger clone, so it is likely a read error. The chain couples TRDV2 to TRDJ1; TRDD3 aligns across 7 bases. CDR1 GEAIGNYY and CDR2 EKD come from the germline V gene. The CDR3 consists of 20 residues. For the CDR3, the DNA is TGTGCCCGTGACACGTCGGGCCTGGGGGCAAAGGATACCTTCACCGATAAACTCATCTTT. Translating gives CARDTSGLGAKDTFTDKLIF.

About this clone: TCRdb's entry gives the protein of a much larger clone, which mismatches this DNA's translation at residue 5, likely from a read error; the protein reported here is translated from the DNA. The V and J genes are TRDV1 and TRDJ1; 7 nucleotides align to TRDD3. The junction had 7 bases not matched to a gene; V was cut back by 5 bases and J by 1 base. Germline CDR1 is TSWWSYY and CDR2 is QGS. The CDR3 is 15 amino acids. CDR3 in DNA: TGTGCTCTTGGGAGGTACTGGGGTGTCACCGATAAACTCATCTTT. Protein: CALGRYWGVTDKLIF.

This clone has only one observation. The J gene was reported as TRDJ1; the V gene went uncalled; the table gives TRDD3 as D, unverified against the DNA. This CDR3 has 24 amino acids. The CDR3 DNA follows: TGTGCCTGTGACAGCCTTAACTGGGGGATACGCGATCAGGGCGAAGGTTGGGCGCTCGATAAACTCATCTTT. Translated, it gives CACDSLNWGIRDQGEGWALDKLIF.

The V call is TRDV2, the J call TRDJ1; TRDD3 matches 7 bases. TCRdb supplies no J gene; here it was assigned by aligning the nucleotide sequence to germline. Germline lookup yields CDR1 GEAIGNYY and CDR2 EKD. J gave up 2 bases and V 1 base, and 9 bases lay outside the gene matches. This CDR3 is 16 amino acids long. The CDR3 DNA reads as TGTGCCTGTGACACGGTCGGGGATATTGGAACCGATAAACTCATCTTT. It codes for CACDTVGDIGTDKLIF.

This clone was counted only a few times. TCRdb shows a much larger clone's protein in place of this DNA's translation, and the two differ at residue 4, likely through a read error; the protein shown is translated from the DNA. The genes are TRDV2 and TRDJ1; D assignment may be TRDD2 or TRDD3 (7 bases each). Germline V lookup: CDR1 GEAIGNYY, CDR2 EKD. The length of the CDR3 is 18 residues. In DNA, the CDR3 is TGTGCCTGTAACACTCCCTTCCTTGGGGGGATTGACACCGATAAACTCATCTTT. This gives the protein CACNTPFLGGIDTDKLIF.

This clone was observed a few times. TCRdb lists the protein of a much larger clone for this DNA, which differs at residue 7, so this is likely a read error; the protein given here is translated from the DNA itself. The chain carries TRDV2 and TRDJ3, with TRDD3 matching over 10 bases. CDR3 length: 19 residues. After removal of 2 bases from V and 4 bases from J, the junction contained 10 bases not matched to a gene. Per the germline V gene, CDR1 is GEAIGNYY and CDR2 is EKD. The CDR3: CACDKLPGDTVWDTRQMFF. As DNA, the CDR3 is TGTGCCTGTGACAAGTTACCGGGGGATACGGTTTGGGACACCCGACAGATGTTTTTC.

Turning to this clone: TCRdb attributes to this sequence the protein of a much larger clone, which differs from the DNA translation at residue 3; a read error is likely, and the protein displayed is translated from the DNA. This chain connects TRDV2 to TRDJ1; 10 bases align to TRDD3. The V gene's germline CDR1 is GEAIGNYY and CDR2 EKD. The CDR3 sequence is 20 residues long. Written as DNA, the CDR3 is TGTGCCTATGACACGATTCCTACCCCGGTACTGGGGGATCAGACCGATAAACTCATCTTT. This translates into CAYDTIPTPVLGDQTDKLIF.

For this clone: TCRdb assigns this DNA the protein of a much larger clone, which departs from its translation at residue 13; this likely reflects a read error, and the protein shown comes from translating the DNA. This chain uses TRDV2 with TRDJ3, with TRDD3 matching 13 bases. This CDR3 is 19 amino acids long. Germline V lookup: CDR1 GEAIGNYY, CDR2 EKD. CDR3 loop: CACDKLLGDTVWGTRQMFF. The CDR3 DNA is TGTGCCTGTGACAAGTTACTGGGGGATACGGTTTGGGGCACCCGACAGATGTTTTTC.

This clone was observed a handful of times. The protein that TCRdb holds for this DNA derives from a much larger clone and differs from the translated DNA at residue 9, which likely indicates a read error; the protein shown here is translated from the DNA. The chain couples TRDV1 to TRDJ1; 9 bases match TRDD3. Losses at the gene ends were 5 bases for V and 2 bases for J; bases not matched to a gene: 24. Per the germline V gene, CDR1 is TSWWSYY and CDR2 is QGS. CDR3 length: 21 residues. The CDR3 protein is CALGNTQGVGGYKTWTDKLIF. For the CDR3, the DNA is TGTGCTCTTGGGAACACACAGGGGGTTGGGGGATATAAAACGTGGACCGATAAACTCATCTTT.

About this clone itself: TCRdb shows a much larger clone's protein in place of this DNA's translation, and the two differ at residue 10, likely through a read error; the protein shown is translated from the DNA. The chain has TRDV2 and TRDJ1; 7 bases are shared with TRDD3. The CDR3 runs 20 residues. The V gene's germline CDR1 is GEAIGNYY and CDR2 EKD. V lost 1 base to trimming and J lost 1 base; unmatched junction nucleotides: 20. CDR3 residues: CACDTSGLGVKDTFTDKLIF. The CDR3 DNA reads TGTGCCTGTGACACGTCGGGCCTGGGGGTAAAGGATACCTTCACCGATAAACTCATCTTT.

This clone has ten or more counts. This is likely an artifact of a read error, given a far larger clone one base away. The chain employs TRDV2 and TRDJ3; 13 nucleotides agree with TRDD3. Germline assignment: CDR1 GEAIGNYY and CDR2 EKD. V shed 2 bases, J shed 4 bases, and the junction held 7 bases outside the gene matches. There are 19 residues in the CDR3. The CDR3 coding sequence is TGTGCCTGTGACAAGTTACTGGGGGATACGGCTTGGGACACCCGACAGATGTTTTTC. It codes for CACDKLLGDTAWDTRQMFF.

This clone was seen a handful of times. A far larger clone is just one base off, so this is likely a read error. Within the sample, other DNA sequences also encode this same CDR3. The rearrangement links TRDV2 to TRDJ2; 7 bases match TRDD3. The CDR3 totals 18 residues. With V trimmed by 3 bases and J by 4 bases, 16 bases remained unmatched. Germline V gives CDR1 GEAIGNYY, CDR2 EKD. The CDR3 coding sequence is TGTGCCTGTGACGCGGTGGGGGACCAAGGACCGGAGACAGCACAACTCTTCTTT. Amino acids: CACDAVGDQGPETAQLFF.

This clone came up a few times. TCRdb has a much larger clone's protein, which differs at residue 7 from the translation of this DNA, likely because of a read error; what is shown is the protein translated from the DNA. V is TRDV2 and J is TRDJ2; D not certain. The germline V gene encodes CDR1 GEAIGNYY and CDR2 EKD. This CDR3 comprises 18 residues. Trimming removed 3 bases from V and 4 bases from J, with 23 bases in between. The CDR3 nucleotides are TGTGCCTGTGACGCGGTGGAGGACCAAGGGCCGGAGACAGCACAACTCTTCTTT. Protein: CACDAVEDQGPETAQLFF.

By share of the sample, this clone is medium-sized (0.01 to 0.1%). A far bigger clonotype differs at one base, so this is likely a read error. The rearrangement uses TRDV2 and TRDJ1, with TRDD3 identical over 11 bases. Germline V gene data show CDR1 as GEAIGNYY and CDR2 as EKD. This CDR3 is 18 amino acids long. V was pared by 0 bases and J by 3 bases, with 11 bases of the junction left unmatched. The CDR3 reads CACDTVSTGGYSADKLIF. DNA for the CDR3: TGTGCCTGTGACACCGTTTCTACTGGGGGATATTCCGCCGATAAACTCATCTTT.

This clone occurred a few times. TCRdb's protein, taken from a much larger clone, differs from this DNA's translation at residue 9, likely owing to a read error; the protein displayed comes from the DNA. The rearrangement joins TRDV2 to TRDJ3; possibly TRDD3 for D (5 bases). This CDR3 region has 21 residues. Germline CDR1 is GEAIGNYY and CDR2 is EKD. Trimming took off 1 base at V and 2 bases at J, with 23 bases between the two ends. CDR3 sequence: CACDTTGTRGVPTWDTRQMFF. The CDR3 DNA is TGTGCCTGTGACACAACGGGAACTAGGGGAGTACCCACCTGGGACACCCGACAGATGTTTTTC.

Worth noting for this clone: TCRdb has a much larger clone's protein, which differs at residue 10 from the translation of this DNA, likely because of a read error; what is shown is the protein translated from the DNA. The chain combines TRAV29/DV5 with TRDJ1; the match to TRDD3 covers 8 bases. V was pared by 1 base and J by 2 bases, with 28 bases of the junction left unmatched. CDR1 is NSMFDY and CDR2 is ISSIKDK in the germline V gene. The length of the CDR3 is 22 residues. The CDR3 DNA reads TGTGCAGCAAGCCGGGAGAACCCCTGTAAGGGATACGTGGATTATTGTACCGATAAACTCATCTTT. It is translated as CAASRENPCKGYVDYCTDKLIF.

On this clone itself: TCRdb records a much larger clone's protein for this DNA, with a difference at residue 8 that likely arises from a read error; the protein given is the translation of the DNA. The chain carries TRDV2 and TRDJ3; D gene unclear. This CDR3 region has 18 residues. Germline CDR1 and CDR2: GEAIGNYY and EKD. The V end was cut by 1 base, the J end by 0 bases, with 12 bases between. Here the CDR3 DNA reads TGTGCCTGTGACACGGCGGGCTCGAGCTCCTGGGACACCCGACAGATGTTTTTC. This encodes CACDTAGSSSWDTRQMFF.

Points on this clone: The protein held in TCRdb is that of a much larger clone and does not match this DNA's translation at residue 3, likely because of a read error; the protein shown is translated from the DNA. This chain joins TRDV2 and TRDJ1, with 11 bases lining up with TRDD3. Per germline, CDR1 GEAIGNYY and CDR2 EKD. CDR3 length: 17 amino acids. The CDR3, as DNA: TGTGCCTATGACTCTATGATACTGGGGGATAGAACCGATAAACTCATCTTT. Its translation: CAYDSMILGDRTDKLIF.

This clone was counted between two and nine times. The TCRdb protein comes from a much larger clone and disagrees with this DNA's translation at residue 9, likely due to a read error; the protein given here is derived from the DNA. V and J are TRDV2 and TRDJ1; D might be TRDD3 (6 bases). The ends were cut back, 1 base at V and 1 base at J, with 27 bases in the middle. The germline CDR1 and CDR2 sequences are GEAIGNYY and EKD. The CDR3 sequence is 20 residues long. CDR3 in amino acids: CACDTSGLEAKDTFTDKLIF. For the CDR3, the DNA is TGTGCCTGTGACACGTCGGGCCTGGAGGCAAAGGATACCTTCACCGATAAACTCATCTTT.

A remark on this clone: The translation of this DNA and the TCRdb protein of a much larger clone differ at residue 18, probably owing to a read error; the protein shown here is translated from the DNA. The rearrangement joins TRDV2 to TRDJ1; 10 positions agree with TRDD3. The CDR3 loop spans 20 amino acids. Germline values: CDR1 GEAIGNYY, CDR2 EKD. DNA of the CDR3: TGTGCCTGTGACACGATTCCTACCCCGGTACTGGGGGATCAGACCGATAAACACATCTTT. Its translation: CACDTIPTPVLGDQTDKHIF.

As regards this clone: The protein TCRdb gives is from a much larger clone and does not agree with this DNA's translation at residues 13 and 19, likely a read error; the protein shown here comes from the DNA. This rearrangement joins TRDV2 to TRDJ3; the match to TRDD3 covers 12 bases. There are 21 residues in the CDR3. Germline V gene sequence: CDR1 GEAIGNYY, CDR2 EKD. For the CDR3, the DNA is TGTGCCTGTGACAAGGGCTGGGGGATACGCGAGTCCATCTGGGACACCCGACAGATATTTTTC. As protein: CACDKGWGIRESIWDTRQIFF.

This clone was counted between two and nine times. The TCRdb protein comes from a much larger clone and disagrees with this DNA's translation at residue 6, likely due to a read error; the protein given here is derived from the DNA. This chain links TRDV2 with TRDJ3, with 9 bases identical to TRDD3. From germline, CDR1 is GEAIGNYY and CDR2 EKD. J lost 2 bases, V lost 1 base, and 14 bases had no gene match. The CDR3 is 21 residues long. CDR3 loop: CACDTMGTGGVPTWDTRQMFF. The CDR3 bases are TGTGCCTGTGACACAATGGGAACTGGGGGAGTACCCACCTGGGACACCCGACAGATGTTTTTC.

Note on this clone: TCRdb attributes to this sequence the protein of a much larger clone, which differs from the DNA translation at residue 9; a read error is likely, and the protein displayed is translated from the DNA. The chain joins TRDV2 to TRDJ3, with TRDD3 matching over 7 bases. V gave up 2 bases and J gave up 2 bases; unmatched junction bases: 17. The V gene's germline CDR1 is GEAIGNYY and CDR2 EKD. This CDR3 is built from 21 residues. CDR3 in amino acids: CACDKGWGLRESTWDTRQMFF. CDR3 DNA sequence: TGTGCCTGTGACAAGGGCTGGGGGTTACGCGAGTCCACCTGGGACACCCGACAGATGTTTTTC.

This clone was seen a handful of times. Only one base separates this from a far larger clonotype, so it likely reflects a read error. The same CDR3 also results from other DNA sequences found in this sample. The chain uses TRDV2 and TRDJ3; the match to TRDD3 covers 12 bases. The CDR3 runs 19 residues. V dropped 2 bases and J dropped 4; count of bases not matched to a gene: 8. Per the germline V gene, CDR1 is GEAIGNYY and CDR2 is EKD. In nucleotides, the CDR3 is TGTGCCTGTGACAAGTTGCTGGGGGATACGGTTTGGGACACCCGACAGATGTTTTTC. It codes for CACDKLLGDTVWDTRQMFF.

Note on this clone: A far more abundant clone sits one base away, making this likely a read error. The same CDR3 is also encoded by other DNA sequences in this sample. The genes are TRDV2 and TRDJ3; TRDD3 matches at 13 bases. CDR1 and CDR2 (germline): GEAIGNYY, EKD. The CDR3 sequence is 19 residues long. CDR3 amino acids: CACDKLLGDTVWDTRQMFF. In nucleotides, the CDR3 is TGTGCCTGTGACAAGTTACTGGGGGATACGGTTTGGGACACTCGACAGATGTTTTTC.

This clone was seen only a few times. A far larger clone lies a single base away; this is likely a read error. The gene calls are TRDV1 and TRDJ1; 10 nucleotides align to TRDD3. Per the germline V gene, CDR1 is TSWWSYY and CDR2 is QGS. The CDR3 runs 28 residues. J was trimmed by 0 bases and V by 0 bases; bases with no gene match: 37. The CDR3: CALGELHLSLPPYWGIPQALFYTDKLIF. The CDR3 DNA is TGTGCTCTTGGGGAACTGCACCTATCCCTTCCCCCTTACTGGGGGATCCCCCAGGCGTTGTTCTACACCGATAAACTCATCTTT.

With regard to this clone: For this DNA, TCRdb reports the protein of a much larger clone, which diverges at residue 19, most likely from a read error; the protein presented here is translated directly from the DNA. The chain couples TRAV29/DV5 to TRDJ1, with 9 bases matching TRDD3. The CDR3 has 22 residues. Germline CDR1 and CDR2: NSMFDY and ISSIKDK. CDR3 protein: CAASRENPCRGYVDYCTDRLIF. The CDR3 DNA sequence: TGTGCAGCAAGCCGGGAGAACCCCTGTAGGGGATACGTGGATTATTGTACCGATAGACTCATCTTT.

Comments on this clone: This DNA translates differently at residue 13 from the TCRdb protein, which is that of a much larger clone; a read error is likely, and the protein shown is the DNA's own translation. This chain joins TRDV2 and TRDJ1; the D gene could be TRDD2 or TRDD3 (7 bases each). The CDR3 extends over 20 amino acids. V lost 1 base and J 2 bases, leaving 28 bases between the germline ends. Looked up from germline, CDR1 is GEAIGNYY and CDR2 is EKD. The CDR3 DNA follows: TGTGCCTGTGACACGATTCCTACCCCGGTACTGGGGCATCAGACCGATAAACTCATCTTT. The encoded protein is CACDTIPTPVLGHQTDKLIF.

In this sample, this clone turned up a few times. TCRdb's protein, taken from a much larger clone, differs from this DNA's translation at residue 7, likely owing to a read error; the protein displayed comes from the DNA. The chain carries TRDV2 and TRDJ1, with 7 bases fitting TRDD3. Per the germline V gene, CDR1 is GEAIGNYY and CDR2 is EKD. Losses at the gene ends were 1 base for V and 0 bases for J; bases not matched to a gene: 13. CDR3 length: 18 amino acids. The CDR3: CACDTPCLGGIDTDKLIF. The CDR3 DNA reads as TGTGCCTGTGACACTCCCTGCCTTGGGGGGATTGACACCGATAAACTCATCTTT.